Detailed here is one TCR beta chain. Its antigen is not known. The source of the sample is a study of a mutant IDH1 vaccine in newly diagnosed glioma. Study-wide context: Patients, over weeks 1, 3, 5, 7, 11, 15, 19 and 23, received a total of eight vaccinations. Previous care, which was radiotherapy, temozolomide, or both, most often involved both.

Sequenced by immunoSEQ multiplex PCR; TCRdb stores in-frame clones only, minus some. The sample includes tens of thousands of clones, about 81% of them seen just once. Stated time point: week 11, during vaccination. Each dose delivered 300 ug of mutant IDH1 20-mer peptide subcutaneously with imiquimod. Study-level results: Pseudoprogression appears to have had no connection to changes in top peripheral T cell clonotypes.

The clonotype comes from a woman aged 45-60 years with glioma. Specimen: PBMCs, collected from a glioma patient whose treatment included an IDH1 peptide vaccine.

The CDR3 sequence: CASSPGRQRNTEAFF. The CDR3 DNA sequence: TGTGCCAGCTCACCAGGAAGACAGCGGAACACTGAAGCTTTCTTT. The rearrangement links TRBV18 to TRBJ1-1, with a possible D match to TRBD1 (5 bases). The CDR3 totals 15 residues. CDR1 is KGHSH, CDR2 LQKENI, per germline. V was cut by 2 bases and J by 1 base, with 11 bases left in between. The complete variable domain, with remaining parts taken from reference TRBV18 and TRBJ1-1, reads NAGVMQNPRHLVRRRGQEARLRCSPMKGHSHVYWYRQLPEEGLKFMVYLQKENIIDESGMPKERFSAEFPKEGPSILRIQQVVRGDSAAYFCASSPGRQRNTEAFFGQGTRLTVV.